A single sample gave rise to the 23 T cell receptor beta chains below, sequenced in a study of post-analysis software for immune sequencing data. Study-wide points: Five or six TRBV segments, TRBV5-6, TRBV5-1 and TRBV20-1 among them, were found more frequent in patients than controls.

Their recognized antigens are unknown. cDNA libraries of TCR beta carried unique molecular identifiers. From the PCR reads, TCRdb called clonotypes with MiXCR, one entry per CDR3 protein. The repertoire holds approximately 630,000 distinct CDR3 sequences, with 59% as singletons. The sample taken for sequencing was blood. The receptor source for this set is a girl aged 2 to 10 with multiple sclerosis.

This clonotype was seen a handful of times. This chain connects TRBV29-1 to TRBJ2-1; D ambiguous. Germline CDR1 SQVTM, CDR2 ANQGSEA. Trimming pared 3 bases from V and 4 bases from J, leaving 4 bases between. This CDR3 comprises 11 residues. CDR3 region: CSVDMYNEQFF. The CDR3 DNA follows: TGCAGCGTTGACATGTACAATGAGCAGTTCTTC.

V and J are TRBV20-1 and TRBJ2-3; no clear D. CDR1 DFQATT and CDR2 SNEGSKA come from the germline V gene (reference sequence). This CDR3 comprises 15 residues. V lost 1 base and J 1 base, leaving 12 bases between the germline ends. The CDR3 DNA sequence: TGCAGTGCTAGAGCGGCGCCCCGACGCACAGATACGCAGTATTTT. Its protein product is CSARAAPRRTDTQYF.

The V and J genes are TRBV5-1 and TRBJ2-5; 11 bases are a match to TRBD1. Unmatched junction bases numbered 6, after V lost 4 bases and J lost 4 bases. The germline V gene has CDR1 SGHRS and CDR2 YFSETQ. The CDR3 loop spans 15 amino acids. The CDR3 sequence: CASSGGQGAGETQYF. Here the CDR3 DNA reads TGCGCCAGCAGCGGTGGACAGGGGGCGGGAGAGACCCAGTACTTC.

The table lists this clonotype with a few counts. V is TRBV20-1 and J is TRBJ1-2; 7 bases are a match to TRBD1. V dropped 0 bases and J dropped 4; count of bases not matched to a gene: 5. The germline gives CDR1 DFQATT, CDR2 SNEGSKA (reference sequence). The CDR3 has 14 amino acids. CDR3 sequence reads: CSARDPDRAYGYTF. The CDR3 nucleotides are TGCAGTGCTAGAGATCCCGACAGGGCCTATGGCTACACCTTC.

The table lists this clonotype with a few counts. The V call is TRBV5-5, the J call TRBJ2-4, with 7 bases aligning to TRBD2. The J call may be faulty, since TRBJ2-7 better matches the DNA end. The CDR3 length is 15 residues. Germline assignment: CDR1 SGHKS and CDR2 YYEKEE (reference sequence). In DNA form, the CDR3 reads TGTGCCAGCAGCTTGCCCGGGACTACGTACTACGAGCAGTACTTC. Encoded protein: CASSLPGTTYYEQYF.

This rearrangement joins TRBV10-3 to TRBJ2-1; D unresolved. This CDR3 region has 12 residues. Germline V gives CDR1 ENHRY, CDR2 SYGVKD. Trimming left V 3 bases short and J 10 bases short, with 10 bases between. CDR3 in DNA: TGTGCCATCAGTGACAGCCCCCAGGAGCAGTTCTTC. Encoded protein: CAISDSPQEQFF.

The chain links TRBV6-5 to TRBJ2-3; D gene unclear. CDR3 length: 13 amino acids. The germline V gene encodes CDR1 MNHEY and CDR2 SVGAGI. Trimming cost V 2 bases and J 3 bases, with 6 bases left between them. In DNA form, the CDR3 reads TGTGCCAGCAGTTACACCAATACAGATACGCAGTATTTT. Translation gives CASSYTNTDTQYF.

This chain links TRBV20-1 with TRBJ2-1, with 10 nucleotides matching TRBD2. Germline V CDR1 and CDR2: DFQATT, SNEGSKA (reference sequence). V lost 6 bases and J lost 3; bases outside the gene matches: 14. The CDR3 has 17 residues. The CDR3 DNA reads TGCAGTGCCAGCGGGGGAAATACTAGCGGGAACTACAATGAGCAGTTCTTC. Translating it yields CSASGGNTSGNYNEQFF.

This clonotype came up a few times. The chain has TRBV29-1 and TRBJ1-2, with D uncertain. This CDR3 comprises 11 residues. Per the germline V gene, CDR1 is SQVTM and CDR2 is ANQGSEA. Deletions cut 3 bases from V and 9 bases from J, with 11 bases between. CDR3 region: CSVDLSTSYTF. As DNA, the CDR3 is TGCAGCGTTGATCTCAGTACTAGCTACACCTTC.

The rearrangement links TRBV5-1 to TRBJ2-1; no firm D call. Trimming left V 1 base short and J 4 bases short, with 12 bases between. The CDR3 extends over 15 amino acids. The germline gives CDR1 SGHRS, CDR2 YFSETQ. The CDR3 loop reads CASSLSGPQYNEQFF. DNA of the CDR3: TGCGCCAGCAGCTTGTCAGGACCCCAATACAATGAGCAGTTCTTC.

This clonotype was observed a handful of times. The chain employs TRBV7-9 and TRBJ2-3; 7 nucleotides align to TRBD1. With 2 bases clipped from V and 0 bases from J, the junction kept 8 bases outside the gene matches. CDR1 SEHNR and CDR2 FQNEAQ come from the germline V gene (reference sequence). This CDR3 spans 17 amino acids. Written as DNA, the CDR3 is TGTGCCAGCAGCTTACTGATCAGGGGGACCAGCACAGATACGCAGTATTTT. Translation: CASSLLIRGTSTDTQYF. Full variable domain (missing parts from reference TRBV7-9 and TRBJ2-3): DTGVSQNPRHKITKRGQNVTFRCDPISEHNRLYWYRQTLGQGPEFLTYFQNEAQLEKSRLLSDRFSAERPKGSFSTLEIQRTEQGDSAMYLCASSLLIRGTSTDTQYFGPGTRLTVL.

The chain combines TRBV7-9 with TRBJ2-1; maybe TRBD1 (6 bases). The CDR3 contains 17 residues. CDR1 and CDR2 from the germline V gene are SEHNR and FQNEAQ (reference sequence). The ends were cut back, 1 base at V and 0 bases at J, with 13 bases in the middle. The CDR3 spells CASSLDPGDPSYNEQFF. CDR3 nucleotides: TGTGCCAGCAGCTTAGACCCAGGGGATCCCTCCTACAATGAGCAGTTCTTC.

This clonotype showed up just a few times. The J gene is TRBJ2-3, the V gene TRBV9; D not certain. Germline CDR1 reads SGDLS; CDR2 reads YYNGEE. The CDR3 is 14 residues long. V lost 0 bases, J lost 0 bases, and 5 bases lay in between. In DNA, the CDR3 is TGTGCCAGCAGCGTAGGAGTTAGCACAGATACGCAGTATTTT. The encoded protein is CASSVGVSTDTQYF.

V is TRBV30 and J is TRBJ1-2; D is unclear. Germline V gene sequence: CDR1 GTSNPN, CDR2 SVGIG (reference sequence). V lost 0 bases and J lost 2, with 10 bases in between. This CDR3 has 14 residues. CDR3 nucleotide sequence: TGTGCCTGGAGTGTACGGGCTGACAACTATGGCTACACCTTC. It yields the protein CAWSVRADNYGYTF.

This chain links TRBV12-3 or TRBV12-4 with TRBJ2-6; D not certain. The CDR3 covers 15 residues. V was shortened by 2 bases and J by 2 bases, with 7 bases between the two germline ends. CDR3 loop: CASSLYGPGANVLTF. DNA for the CDR3: TGTGCCAGCAGTTTATATGGACCTGGGGCCAACGTCCTGACTTTC.

This clonotype was seen more than once but under ten times. This chain uses TRBV2 with TRBJ2-2; D perhaps matches TRBD2 (6 bases). CDR3 length: 13 residues. V was pared by 9 bases and J by 6 bases, with 14 bases between. Germline V lookup: CDR1 SNHLY, CDR2 FYNNEI. The CDR3 DNA is TGTGCCAGTACCGGGACTGTCGCCGGGGAGCTGTTTTTT. Translation: CASTGTVAGELFF.

This clonotype was seen a handful of times. The chain recombines TRBV7-6 with TRBJ2-7; 9 bases align to TRBD2. V lost 8 bases, J lost 3 bases, and 14 bases stayed unmatched. Germline CDR1 and CDR2: SGHVS and FNYEAQ. The CDR3 has 16 amino acids. The CDR3 DNA reads TGTGCCAGCGCAAGAGCGGGGGGCCCCCCAATCTACGAGCAGTACTTC. Amino acid sequence: CASARAGGPPIYEQYF. Filled out from reference TRBV7-6 and TRBJ2-7, the complete variable domain reads GAGVSQSPRYKVTKRGQDVALRCDPISGHVSLYWYRQALGQGPEFLTYFNYEAQQDKSGLPNDRFSAERPEGSISTLTIQRTEQRDSAMYRCASARAGGPPIYEQYFGPGTRLTVT.

The chain has TRBV6-5 and TRBJ2-5; the D gene is possibly TRBD2 (5 bases). The germline V and J ends were trimmed by 2 bases and 1 base, with 14 bases remaining between them. The length of the CDR3 is 16 residues. Germline CDR1 and CDR2: MNHEY and SVGAGI. The CDR3 spells CASSYESGATQETQYF. The DNA for the CDR3 is TGTGCCAGCAGTTACGAGAGCGGAGCTACCCAAGAGACCCAGTACTTC.

The chain uses TRBV11-2 and TRBJ1-2; 10 bases map to TRBD1. This CDR3 is built from 18 residues. CDR1 and CDR2 (germline): SGHAT, FQNNGV. The ends lost 4 bases at V and 4 bases at J; junction bases unmatched: 15. DNA for the CDR3: TGTGCCAGCAGCTCACTCCGGGACAGGGGAGGAAAGGGCTATGGCTACACCTTC. Residues: CASSSLRDRGGKGYGYTF.

The chain combines TRBV10-3 with TRBJ2-1; D possibly corresponds to TRBD1 (7 bases). CDR1 is ENHRY, CDR2 SYGVKD, per germline. Trimming pared 4 bases from V and 6 bases from J, leaving 13 bases between. The CDR3 runs 14 residues. CDR3 sequence: CAISGQGLFNEQFF. The DNA of the CDR3 is TGTGCCATCAGTGGACAGGGACTCTTCAATGAGCAGTTCTTC.

This clonotype was observed a few times. This sequence joins TRBV12-3 or TRBV12-4 and TRBJ1-5; weak D call: TRBD1 (5 bases). V was clipped by 7 bases and J by 6 bases, with 16 bases between them. The CDR3 has 14 residues. The CDR3 DNA follows: TGTGCCAGCAACAAGAGGGGTCCGGGTCAGCCCCAGCATTTT. This encodes CASNKRGPGQPQHF.

The rearrangement links TRBV12-3 or TRBV12-4 to TRBJ2-7; 7 bases map to TRBD2. Trimming cost V 7 bases and J 0 bases; bases outside gene matches: 6. This CDR3 spans 14 amino acids. CDR3: CASIPGTISYEQYF. CDR3 DNA sequence: TGTGCCAGCATCCCCGGGACTATCTCCTACGAGCAGTACTTC.

Only a few counts were recorded for this clonotype. V gene TRBV7-2 combines with J gene TRBJ2-7, with a tentative D call TRBD1 (6 bases). Germline lookup yields CDR1 SGHTA and CDR2 FQGNSA. Trimming left V 2 bases short and J 4 bases short, with 12 bases between. This CDR3 is built from 14 residues. In DNA form, the CDR3 reads TGTGCCAGCAGCTTAAGGCAGGGGCCGTACGAGCAGTACTTC. Protein product: CASSLRQGPYEQYF.